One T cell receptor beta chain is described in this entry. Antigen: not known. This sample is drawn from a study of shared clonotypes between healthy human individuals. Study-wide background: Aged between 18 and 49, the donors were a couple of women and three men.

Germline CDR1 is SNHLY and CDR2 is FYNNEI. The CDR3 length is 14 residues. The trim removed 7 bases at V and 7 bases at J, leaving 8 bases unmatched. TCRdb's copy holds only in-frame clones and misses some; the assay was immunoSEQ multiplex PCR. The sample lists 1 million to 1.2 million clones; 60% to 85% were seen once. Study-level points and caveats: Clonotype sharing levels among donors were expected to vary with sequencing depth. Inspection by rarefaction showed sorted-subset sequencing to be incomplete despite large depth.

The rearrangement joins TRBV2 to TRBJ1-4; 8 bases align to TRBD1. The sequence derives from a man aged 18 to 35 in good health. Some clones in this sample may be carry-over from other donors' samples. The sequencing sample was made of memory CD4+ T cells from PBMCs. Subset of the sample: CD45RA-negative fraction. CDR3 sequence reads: CASTGLQGVEKLFF. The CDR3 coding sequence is TGTGCCAGCACCGGGTTACAGGGGGTTGAAAAACTGTTTTTT.